The T cell receptor beta chain under discussion was sequenced for a study of blood T cells in healthy people across ages. Points from the study as a whole: Investigators viewed diversity estimates from one million T cells as underestimates, the study reported.

CDR3 length: 15 amino acids. From germline, CDR1 is MGHRA and CDR2 YSYEKL. V was shortened by 0 bases and J by 2 bases, with 10 bases between the two germline ends. Combining a sample-barcoded 5' primer with a J-beta primer mix, a second PCR ran for roughly 7 to 12 cycles. Via MiXCR, TCRdb re-called the 5' RACE reads, giving one row per CDR3 protein. The table records approximately 1.5 million distinct CDR3 sequences, about 31% of them present only once. With respect to this clonotype: What it binds is unknown.

The TCR comes from a woman in her thirties in good health. This chain links TRBV4-1 with TRBJ1-2; D is perhaps TRBD1 (6 bases). The sample comprised blood. Here the CDR3 reads CASSQDGRGNYGYTF. Here the CDR3 DNA reads TGCGCCAGCAGCCAAGATGGCAGGGGAAACTATGGCTACACCTTC.